These 26 T cell receptor beta chains came from one sample sequenced in a study of CD8 T cells in Susac syndrome (dated by TCRdb to between 2018 and 2021). The library relied on the immunoSEQ multiplex PCR assay. RNA was extracted using the RNeasy kit, and about 0.5 to 1 microgram was reverse transcribed with random hexamers. TCRdb applied fastp at Q25 and MiXCR to the public reads, then kept only in-frame beta chains. CDR3 protein duplicates are merged, each entry listing the most common genes and DNA. Present in this sample are a few hundred thousand distinct CDR3 sequences, about 85% of which were seen just once. Of the sample, around 0.12% is held by the ten largest clones. Material: CD8+ T cells from PBMCs. These receptors were taken from a human donor with multiple sclerosis.

The chain joins TRBV27 to TRBJ1-5, with TRBD1 as a possible D gene (5 bases). Germline CDR1 reads MNHEY; CDR2 reads SMNVEV (reference sequence). V gave up 3 bases and J gave up 4 bases, with 13 bases separating them. There are 15 residues in the CDR3. The CDR3 here is CASSFGGVGNQPQHF. DNA of the CDR3: TGTGCCAGCAGTTTTGGGGGGGTCGGAAATCAGCCCCAGCATTTT.

The chain joins TRBV7-9 to TRBJ1-4; no definite D call. The V end lost 7 bases, the J end lost 3 bases, and 9 bases lay between the germline ends. Per germline, CDR1 SEHNR and CDR2 FQNEAQ (reference sequence). This CDR3 contains 13 residues. The DNA of the CDR3 is TGTGCCAGCACCCCGATGGCTAATGAAAAACTGTTTTTT. Translation: CASTPMANEKLFF.

The genes are TRBV28 and TRBJ2-7; D is uncertain. The germline CDR1 and CDR2 sequences are MDHEN and SYDVKM. The V gene lost 2 bases and the J gene lost 4 bases, with 18 bases spanning the gap. The CDR3 has 16 residues. CDR3 sequence (DNA): TGTGCCAGCAGTTTAGGTCCCCAGAAGGGTTTATACGAGCAGTACTTC. Translated, it gives CASSLGPQKGLYEQYF.

This clonotype was seen a few times. The J gene is TRBJ2-7, the V gene TRBV25-1; 13 bases map to TRBD2. Germline CDR1 and CDR2: MGHDK and SYGVNS. This CDR3 has 13 amino acids. Trimming cost V 9 bases and J 4 bases; bases outside gene matches: 3. The chain's CDR3 is CASRTSGSYEQYF. CDR3 in DNA: TGTGCCAGTAGGACTAGCGGGAGTTACGAGCAGTACTTC.

This sequence joins TRBV20-1 and TRBJ2-5, with a tentative D call TRBD2 (5 bases). CDR1 is DFQATT, CDR2 SNEGSKA, per germline (reference sequence). The CDR3 loop spans 13 amino acids. V shed 6 bases and J shed 5 bases, with 16 bases lying between them. The CDR3 DNA is TGCAGTGCCCCCTTCGGCGGGTTCGAGACCCAGTACTTC. Protein: CSAPFGGFETQYF.

The chain employs TRBV5-5 and TRBJ2-5, with 12 nucleotides matching TRBD2. Losses at the gene ends were 0 bases for V and 0 bases for J; bases not matched to a gene: 9. Germline V lookup: CDR1 SGHKS, CDR2 YYEKEE (reference sequence). The CDR3 consists of 19 residues. The CDR3: CASSLGALTSGRNQETQYF. DNA for the CDR3: TGTGCCAGCAGCTTGGGGGCCCTAACTAGCGGGAGGAACCAAGAGACCCAGTACTTC.

The V call is TRBV20-1, the J call TRBJ2-1, with 12 bases that match TRBD2. Germline V gene data show CDR1 as DFQATT and CDR2 as SNEGSKA (reference sequence). This CDR3 is built from 19 residues. Trimming removed 6 bases from V and 6 bases from J; junction bases left unmatched: 21. The DNA for the CDR3 is TGCAGTGCCCCTAGCCCGGGACTAGCGGGTCAGGGCCGTCTCAATGAGCAGTTCTTC. This sequence encodes CSAPSPGLAGQGRLNEQFF.

The J gene is TRBJ2-3, the V gene TRBV4-1; TRBD1 aligns across 7 bases. The germline CDR1 and CDR2 sequences are MGHRA and YSYEKL. Germline trimming cut 6 bases from V and 4 bases from J; bases unmatched to any gene: 7. CDR3 length: 14 residues. The CDR3 loop reads CASRDEQGSDTQYF. CDR3 sequence (DNA): TGCGCCAGCAGGGACGAACAGGGGTCAGATACGCAGTATTTT.

This chain uses TRBV28 with TRBJ2-1, with D hard to call. The ends were cut back, 5 bases at V and 6 bases at J, with 8 bases in the middle. The germline V gene encodes CDR1 MDHEN and CDR2 SYDVKM. The length of the CDR3 is 12 residues. The CDR3 here is CASSGVSNEQFF. The CDR3 bases are TGTGCCAGCAGTGGTGTTAGCAATGAGCAGTTCTTC.

CDR3 coding DNA: TGCGCCAGCAGCTTGGACCTAGCGGGAGAGACCCAGTACTTC. Protein product: CASSLDLAGETQYF. This sequence joins TRBV5-1 and TRBJ2-5; TRBD2 matches at 8 bases. This CDR3 has 14 residues. In germline, CDR1 is SGHRS, CDR2 YFSETQ. Germline trimming cut 0 bases from V and 4 bases from J; bases unmatched to any gene: 2.

CDR3 sequence reads: CASSAGRGFYEQYF. For the CDR3, the DNA is TGTGCCAGCAGTGCCGGCCGAGGGTTCTACGAGCAGTACTTC. V and J are TRBV25-1 and TRBJ2-7, with D possibly TRBD2 on 5 matching bases. Germline V lookup: CDR1 MGHDK, CDR2 SYGVNS. CDR3 length equals 14 residues. Trimming pared 4 bases from V and 3 bases from J, leaving 13 bases between.

V is TRBV11-2 and J is TRBJ2-7; tentative D call: TRBD1 (5 bases). This CDR3 has 13 residues. V shed 8 bases and J shed 2 bases, with 13 bases lying between them. The germline V gene has CDR1 SGHAT and CDR2 FQNNGV. The chain's CDR3 is CASEDSTTYEQYF. The CDR3 region has the DNA TGTGCCAGCGAAGACAGCACAACCTACGAGCAGTACTTC.

The CDR3: CASSYSSSEQFF. The DNA for the CDR3 is TGTGCCAGCAGTTACTCGAGCAGCGAGCAGTTCTTC. The chain uses TRBV6-5 and TRBJ2-1; no definite D call. The germline V gene has CDR1 MNHEY and CDR2 SVGAGI. This CDR3 is built from 12 residues. Deletions cut 0 bases from V and 10 bases from J, with 7 bases between.

This chain links TRBV11-3 with TRBJ2-1; TRBD2 is a possible D gene (6 bases). The germline V and J ends were trimmed by 5 bases and 6 bases, with 17 bases remaining between them. This CDR3 comprises 15 residues. In germline, CDR1 is SGHNT, CDR2 YENEEA. Here the CDR3 DNA reads TGTGCCAGCAGCCCCCGGGACTCACCTCTCAATGAGCAGTTCTTC. As protein: CASSPRDSPLNEQFF.

The chain uses TRBV12-3 or TRBV12-4 and TRBJ2-5; weak D call: TRBD1 (6 bases). The CDR3 is 14 residues long. V was clipped by 2 bases and J by 5 bases, with 12 bases between them. The CDR3 sequence is CASSLLDSGETQYF. In DNA form, the CDR3 reads TGTGCCAGCAGTTTACTGGACAGTGGGGAGACCCAGTACTTC.

The V call is TRBV3-1, the J call TRBJ2-7, with D perhaps TRBD1 (5 bases). Trimming removed 3 bases from V and 3 bases from J, with 9 bases in between. Germline CDR1 and CDR2: LGHDT and YNNKEL (reference sequence). The CDR3 sequence is 13 residues long. The CDR3: CASSHRVSYEQYF. CDR3 DNA sequence: TGTGCCAGCAGCCACAGGGTCAGCTACGAGCAGTACTTC.

The rearrangement links TRBV11-1 to TRBJ2-2; 9 bases match TRBD2. Germline V gene lookup returns CDR1 SGHAT and CDR2 FQDESV (reference sequence). This CDR3 comprises 20 residues. The junction had 21 bases not matched to a gene; V was cut back by 5 bases and J by 5 bases. CDR3 sequence: CASSGDPGASGIRGTGELFF. CDR3 nucleotides: TGTGCCAGCAGCGGAGACCCTGGAGCTAGCGGGATTAGAGGTACCGGGGAGCTGTTTTTT.

This clonotype was detected only a few times. For the CDR3, the DNA is TGTGCCAGCAGCTTAAATTCGGCAGACGGCAATGAGCAGTTCTTC. As protein: CASSLNSADGNEQFF. The chain recombines TRBV7-6 with TRBJ2-1; no definite D call. Germline assignment: CDR1 SGHVS and CDR2 FNYEAQ. The germline V and J ends were trimmed by 2 bases and 6 bases, with 14 bases remaining between them. The CDR3 totals 15 residues. Full variable domain (remainder filled in from reference TRBV7-6 and TRBJ2-1): GAGVSQSPRYKVTKRGQDVALRCDPISGHVSLYWYRQALGQGPEFLTYFNYEAQQDKSGLPNDRFSAERPEGSISTLTIQRTEQRDSAMYRCASSLNSADGNEQFFGPGTRLTVL.

The chain uses TRBV7-9 and TRBJ2-1; either TRBD1 or TRBD2 may fit D (5 bases each). CDR1 and CDR2 from the germline V gene are SEHNR and FQNEAQ (reference sequence). Trimming pared 2 bases from V and 13 bases from J, leaving 30 bases between. The CDR3 has 18 amino acids. The CDR3 spells CASSLSGASSNRGRLQFF. The CDR3 DNA is TGTGCCAGCAGCTTAAGTGGGGCCTCTTCAAACCGGGGTCGCCTACAGTTCTTC.

The chain recombines TRBV28 with TRBJ2-3; 9 positions match TRBD1. This CDR3 has 16 amino acids. The V gene end was trimmed by 5 bases and the J gene end by 1 base; junction bases not matched to a gene: 7. Germline CDR1 is MDHEN and CDR2 is SYDVKM. The CDR3 protein is CASSPPDRGGTDTQYF. Written as DNA, the CDR3 is TGTGCCAGCAGTCCGCCGGACAGGGGAGGCACAGATACGCAGTATTTT. Complete variable domain (other parts from reference TRBV28 and TRBJ2-3): DVKVTQSSRYLVKRTGEKVFLECVQDMDHENMFWYRQDPGLGLRLIYFSYDVKMKEKGDIPEGYSVSREKKERFSLILESASTNQTSMYLCASSPPDRGGTDTQYFGPGTRLTVL.

The V gene is TRBV27, the J gene TRBJ2-7; D not certain. Germline CDR1 MNHEY, CDR2 SMNVEV (reference sequence). The CDR3 totals 13 residues. V was trimmed by 3 bases and J by 2 bases, leaving 8 bases between them. The CDR3 reads CASSLGWAYEQYF. As DNA, the CDR3 is TGTGCCAGCAGTTTGGGGTGGGCCTACGAGCAGTACTTC.

The CDR3: CASPTSTEAFF. The CDR3 bases are TGTGCCAGCCCAACAAGCACTGAAGCTTTCTTT. The gene calls are TRBV2 and TRBJ1-1; D gene ambiguous. This CDR3 is built from 11 residues. V lost 8 bases and J 4 bases, leaving 8 bases between the germline ends. Germline CDR1 reads SNHLY; CDR2 reads FYNNEI. Together with reference TRBV2 and TRBJ1-1, the CDR3 gives the full variable domain: EPEVTQTPSHQVTQMGQEVILRCVPISNHLYFYWYRQILGQKVEFLVSFYNNEISEKSEIFDDQFSVERPDGSNFTLKIRSTKLEDSAMYFCASPTSTEAFFGQGTRLTVV.

The CDR3, as DNA: TGTGCCAGCAGCCCCAGGACAGGGACGGACACTGAAGCTTTCTTT. It codes for CASSPRTGTDTEAFF. V gene TRBV7-9 combines with J gene TRBJ1-1; 8 bases fit TRBD1. This CDR3 comprises 15 residues. Germline V gene sequence: CDR1 SEHNR, CDR2 FQNEAQ (reference sequence). V was clipped by 5 bases and J by 3 bases; unmatched bases: 8. Combining the CDR3 with reference TRBV7-9 and TRBJ1-1 gives the whole variable domain DTGVSQNPRHKITKRGQNVTFRCDPISEHNRLYWYRQTLGQGPEFLTYFQNEAQLEKSRLLSDRFSAERPKGSFSTLEIQRTEQGDSAMYLCASSPRTGTDTEAFFGQGTRLTVV.

This chain joins TRBV29-1 and TRBJ2-7; the D is unclear. This CDR3 has 13 amino acids. The germline V gene has CDR1 SQVTM and CDR2 ANQGSEA. V shed 2 bases and J shed 2 bases, with 10 bases lying between them. The CDR3 sequence is CSVEQENPYEQYF. CDR3 bases: TGCAGCGTTGAACAGGAAAATCCCTACGAGCAGTACTTC.

In its sample, this clonotype was seen a few times. The chain employs TRBV7-9 and TRBJ2-7; weak D call: TRBD1 (5 bases). V lost 5 bases and J lost 2, with 16 bases in between. The germline CDR1 and CDR2 sequences are SEHNR and FQNEAQ (reference sequence). This CDR3 has 15 residues. The CDR3: CASSGRQPRPYEQYF. The CDR3 DNA sequence: TGTGCCAGCAGCGGTCGACAGCCTCGGCCCTACGAGCAGTACTTC.

In this sample, this clonotype turned up a few times. The chain recombines TRBV7-9 with TRBJ2-7, with a tentative D call TRBD2 (6 bases). V lost 2 bases and J lost 2, with 10 bases in between. CDR1 is SEHNR, CDR2 FQNEAQ, per germline (reference sequence). CDR3 size: 14 residues. For the CDR3, the DNA is TGTGCCAGCAGCTTATCGGGAGCGGCCTACGAGCAGTACTTC. Protein product: CASSLSGAAYEQYF.